This T cell receptor beta chain stems from a study of OX40 agonist ivuxolimab in advanced cancers. Details on this clone: The antigen is unknown.

Study conclusions and caveats: The study observed clonal expansion of CD4+ and CD8+ blood T cells by week 6 at 0.1 to 3.0 mg/kg. Among T cells, CD8+ cells averaged more expanded clones than CD4+ cells.

The method was immunoSEQ multiplex PCR; TCRdb's version includes in-frame clones alone and lacks a portion of them. The sample lists 75,000 to 95,000 clones; 92% were seen once. V gave up 4 bases and J gave up 7 bases; unmatched junction bases: 14. The CDR3 loop spans 16 amino acids. Germline V CDR1 and CDR2: SGHRS, YFSETQ. V gene TRBV5-1 combines with J gene TRBJ2-1; 7 bases align to TRBD2. The sequences come from CD4+ or CD8+ T cells sorted from blood, collected in a trial of the OX40 agonist ivuxolimab. This TCR was recovered from an adult with an advanced solid tumor such as melanoma, head and neck, liver or kidney cancer. The CDR3 is CASSRSTSRQENEQFF. CDR3 nucleotides: TGCGCCAGCAGCCGGTCGACTAGCCGGCAGGAGAATGAGCAGTTCTTC.